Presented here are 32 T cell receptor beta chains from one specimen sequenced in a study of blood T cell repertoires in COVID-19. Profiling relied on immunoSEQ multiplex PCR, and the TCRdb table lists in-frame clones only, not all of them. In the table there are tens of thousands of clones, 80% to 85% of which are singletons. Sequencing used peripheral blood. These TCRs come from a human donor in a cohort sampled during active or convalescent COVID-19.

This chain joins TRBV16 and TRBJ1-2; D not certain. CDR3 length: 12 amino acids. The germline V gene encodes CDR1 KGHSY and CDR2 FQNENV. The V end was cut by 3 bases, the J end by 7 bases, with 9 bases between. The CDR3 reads CASSQARSGYTF. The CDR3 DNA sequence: TGTGCCAGCAGCCAGGCGAGGTCTGGCTACACCTTC.

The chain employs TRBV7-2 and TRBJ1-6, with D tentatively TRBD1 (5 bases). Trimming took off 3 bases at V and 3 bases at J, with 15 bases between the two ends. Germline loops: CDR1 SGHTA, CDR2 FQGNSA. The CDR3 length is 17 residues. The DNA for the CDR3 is TGTGCCAGCAGCTTTAGGGGAGGGGACCACTATAATTCACCCCTCCACTTT. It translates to CASSFRGGDHYNSPLHF.

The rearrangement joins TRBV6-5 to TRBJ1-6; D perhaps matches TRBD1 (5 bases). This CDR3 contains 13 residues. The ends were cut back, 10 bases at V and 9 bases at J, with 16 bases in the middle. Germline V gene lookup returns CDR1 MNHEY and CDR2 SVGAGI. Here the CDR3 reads CAIQDRGGSPLHF. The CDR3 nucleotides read TGTGCCATACAGGACCGGGGAGGTTCACCCCTCCACTTT.

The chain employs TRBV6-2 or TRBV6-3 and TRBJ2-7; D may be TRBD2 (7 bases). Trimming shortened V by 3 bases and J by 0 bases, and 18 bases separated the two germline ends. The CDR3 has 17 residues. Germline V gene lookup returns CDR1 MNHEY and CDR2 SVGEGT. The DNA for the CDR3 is TGTGCCAGCAGTTATTCGGTAGGGGGGGCCACCTCCTACGAGCAGTACTTC. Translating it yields CASSYSVGGATSYEQYF.

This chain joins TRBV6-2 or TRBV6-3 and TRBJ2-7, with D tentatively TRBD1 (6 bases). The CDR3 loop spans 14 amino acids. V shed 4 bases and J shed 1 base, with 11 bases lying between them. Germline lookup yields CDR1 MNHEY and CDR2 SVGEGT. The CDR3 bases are TGTGCCAGCAGTTCAACAGGGAATTCCTACGAGCAGTACTTC. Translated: CASSSTGNSYEQYF.

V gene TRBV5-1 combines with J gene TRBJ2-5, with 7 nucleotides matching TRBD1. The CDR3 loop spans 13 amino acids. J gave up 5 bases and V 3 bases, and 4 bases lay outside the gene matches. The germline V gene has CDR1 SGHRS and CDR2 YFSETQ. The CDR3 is CASSSTGQETQYF. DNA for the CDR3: TGCGCCAGCAGCTCGACAGGGCAGGAGACCCAGTACTTC.

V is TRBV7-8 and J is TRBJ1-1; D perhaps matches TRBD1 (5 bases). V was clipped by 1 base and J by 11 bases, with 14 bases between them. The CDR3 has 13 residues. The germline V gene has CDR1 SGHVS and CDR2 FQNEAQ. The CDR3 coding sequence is TGTGCCAGCAGCTTAGAGGGGTGGGGTTTCGCTTTCTTT. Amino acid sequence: CASSLEGWGFAFF.

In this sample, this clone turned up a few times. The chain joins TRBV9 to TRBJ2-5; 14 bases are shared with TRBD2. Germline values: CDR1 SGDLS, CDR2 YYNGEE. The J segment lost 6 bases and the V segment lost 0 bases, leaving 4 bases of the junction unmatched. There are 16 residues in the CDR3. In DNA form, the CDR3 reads TGTGCCAGCAGCGTAGGGACTAGCGGGGGGTTACAGACCCAGTACTTC. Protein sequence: CASSVGTSGGLQTQYF. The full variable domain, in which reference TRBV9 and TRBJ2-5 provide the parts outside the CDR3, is DSGVTQTPKHLITATGQRVTLRCSPRSGDLSVYWYQQSLDQGLQFLIQYYNGEERAKGNILERFSAQQFPDLHSELNLSSLELGDSALYFCASSVGTSGGLQTQYFGPGTRLLVL.

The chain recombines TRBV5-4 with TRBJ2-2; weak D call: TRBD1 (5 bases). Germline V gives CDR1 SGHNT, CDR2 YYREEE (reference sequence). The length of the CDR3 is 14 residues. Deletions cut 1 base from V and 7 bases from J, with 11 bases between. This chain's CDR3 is CASSLSGKYGELFF. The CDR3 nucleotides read TGTGCCAGCAGCTTGTCAGGGAAATACGGGGAGCTGTTTTTT. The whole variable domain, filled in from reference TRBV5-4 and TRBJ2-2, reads ETGVTQSPTHLIKTRGQQVTLRCSSQSGHNTVSWYQQALGQGPQFIFQYYREEENGRGNFPPRFSGLQFPNYSSELNVNALELDDSALYLCASSLSGKYGELFFGEGSRLTVL.

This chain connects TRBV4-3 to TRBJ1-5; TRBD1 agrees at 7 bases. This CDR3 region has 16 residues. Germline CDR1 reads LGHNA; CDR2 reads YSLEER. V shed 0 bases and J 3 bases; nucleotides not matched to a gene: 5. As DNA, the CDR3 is TGCGCCAGCAGCCAAGATCTGGGACAGCCCAATCAGCCCCAGCATTTT. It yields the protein CASSQDLGQPNQPQHF.

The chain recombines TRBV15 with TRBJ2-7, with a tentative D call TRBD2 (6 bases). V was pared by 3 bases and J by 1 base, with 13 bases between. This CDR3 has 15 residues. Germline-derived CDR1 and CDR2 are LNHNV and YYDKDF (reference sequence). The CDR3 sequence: CATSRGGKESYEQYF. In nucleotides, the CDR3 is TGTGCCACCAGCAGGGGGGGAAAAGAGTCCTACGAGCAGTACTTC.

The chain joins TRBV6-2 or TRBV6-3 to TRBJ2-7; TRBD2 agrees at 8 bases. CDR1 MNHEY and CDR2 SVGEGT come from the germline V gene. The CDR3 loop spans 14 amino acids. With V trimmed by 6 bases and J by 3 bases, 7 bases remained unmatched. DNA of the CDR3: TGTGCCAGCAGCTCCCATAGCGGGGACTACGAGCAGTACTTC. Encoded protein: CASSSHSGDYEQYF.

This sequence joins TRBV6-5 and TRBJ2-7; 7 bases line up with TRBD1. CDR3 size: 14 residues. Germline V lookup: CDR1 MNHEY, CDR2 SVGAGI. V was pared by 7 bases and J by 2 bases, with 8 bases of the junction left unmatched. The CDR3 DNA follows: TGTGCCAGCAACCCGGGACAGAACACCTACGAGCAGTACTTC. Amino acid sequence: CASNPGQNTYEQYF.

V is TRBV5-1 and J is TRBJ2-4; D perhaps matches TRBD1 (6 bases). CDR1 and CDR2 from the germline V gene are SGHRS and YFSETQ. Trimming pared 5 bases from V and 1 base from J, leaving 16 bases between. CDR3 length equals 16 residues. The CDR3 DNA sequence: TGCGCCAGCAGGGGCTCACAGGGTTTCGCCAAAAACATTCAGTACTTC. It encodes CASRGSQGFAKNIQYF.

The CDR3 spells CASSPIETGDSAGAFF. CDR3 in DNA: TGTGCCAGCTCACCAATTGAGACAGGGGACTCCGCAGGAGCTTTCTTT. The chain links TRBV18 to TRBJ1-1; 8 bases are shared with TRBD1. J was trimmed by 10 bases and V by 2 bases; bases with no gene match: 15. Germline CDR1 reads KGHSH; CDR2 reads LQKENI. This CDR3 region has 16 residues. The complete variable domain, with remaining parts taken from reference TRBV18 and TRBJ1-1, reads NAGVMQNPRHLVRRRGQEARLRCSPMKGHSHVYWYRQLPEEGLKFMVYLQKENIIDESGMPKERFSAEFPKEGPSILRIQQVVRGDSAAYFCASSPIETGDSAGAFFGQGTRLTVV.

The CDR3 spells CASTLEGLPNEKLFF. CDR3 bases: TGTGCCAGTACCCTAGAGGGACTGCCCAATGAAAAACTGTTTTTT. The chain links TRBV19 to TRBJ1-4; tentative D call: TRBD1 (5 bases). The CDR3 loop spans 15 amino acids. Between the trimmed V and J ends, which lost 7 bases and 5 bases, there was a span of 17 bases. Germline loops: CDR1 LNHDA, CDR2 SQIVND (reference sequence).

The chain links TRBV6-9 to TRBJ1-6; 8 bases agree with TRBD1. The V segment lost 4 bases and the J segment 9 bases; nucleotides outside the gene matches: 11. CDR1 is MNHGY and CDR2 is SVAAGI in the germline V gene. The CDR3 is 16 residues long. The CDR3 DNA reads TGTGCCAGCAGTTGGCGAGGACAGGGATTGAGTTCACCCCTCCACTTT. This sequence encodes CASSWRGQGLSSPLHF.

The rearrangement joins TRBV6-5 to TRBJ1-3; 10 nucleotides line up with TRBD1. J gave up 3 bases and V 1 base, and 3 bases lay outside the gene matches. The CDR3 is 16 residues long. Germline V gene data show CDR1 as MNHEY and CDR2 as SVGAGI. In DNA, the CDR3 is TGTGCCAGCAGTTACTTTGGACAGGGGGGTGGAAACACCATATATTTT. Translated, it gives CASSYFGQGGGNTIYF.

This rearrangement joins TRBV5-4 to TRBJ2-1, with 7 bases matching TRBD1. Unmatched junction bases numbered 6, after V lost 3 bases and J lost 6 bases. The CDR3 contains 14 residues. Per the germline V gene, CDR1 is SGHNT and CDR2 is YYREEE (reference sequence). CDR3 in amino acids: CASSSDGTANEQFF. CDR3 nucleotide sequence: TGTGCCAGCAGCTCTGACGGGACAGCCAATGAGCAGTTCTTC.

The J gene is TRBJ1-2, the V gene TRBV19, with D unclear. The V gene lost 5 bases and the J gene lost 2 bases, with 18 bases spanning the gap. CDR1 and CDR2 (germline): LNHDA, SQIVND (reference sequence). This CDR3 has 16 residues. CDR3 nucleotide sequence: TGTGCCAGTAGTGGGTCCAGTGCATCGGAGAACTATGGCTACACCTTC. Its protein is CASSGSSASENYGYTF.

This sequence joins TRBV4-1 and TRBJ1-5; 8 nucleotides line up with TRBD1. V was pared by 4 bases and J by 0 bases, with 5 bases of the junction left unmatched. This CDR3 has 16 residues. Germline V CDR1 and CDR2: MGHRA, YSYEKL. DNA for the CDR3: TGCGCCAGCAGCCCGAAACAGGGGGATAGCAATCAGCCCCAGCATTTT. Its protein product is CASSPKQGDSNQPQHF.

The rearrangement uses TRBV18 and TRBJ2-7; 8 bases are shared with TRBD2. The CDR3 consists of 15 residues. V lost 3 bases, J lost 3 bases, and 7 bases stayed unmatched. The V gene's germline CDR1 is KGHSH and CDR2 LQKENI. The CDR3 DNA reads TGTGCCAGCTCACCTAGTAGCGGGGCCCGCTACGAGCAGTACTTC. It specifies CASSPSSGARYEQYF.

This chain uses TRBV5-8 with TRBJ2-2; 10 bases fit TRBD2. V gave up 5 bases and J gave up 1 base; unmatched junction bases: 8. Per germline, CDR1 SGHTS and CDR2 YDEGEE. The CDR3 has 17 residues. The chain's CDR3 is CASRTGTSALNTGELFF. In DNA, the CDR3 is TGTGCCAGCAGGACAGGGACTAGCGCGTTGAACACCGGGGAGCTGTTTTTT.

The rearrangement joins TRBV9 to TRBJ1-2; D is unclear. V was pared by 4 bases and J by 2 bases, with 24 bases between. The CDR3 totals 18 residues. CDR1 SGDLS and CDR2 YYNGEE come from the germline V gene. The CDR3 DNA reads TGTGCCAGCAGCCCCAATCAGTGGGCAGGACTTCGCAACTATGGCTACACCTTC. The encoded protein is CASSPNQWAGLRNYGYTF. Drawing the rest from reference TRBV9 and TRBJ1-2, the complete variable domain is DSGVTQTPKHLITATGQRVTLRCSPRSGDLSVYWYQQSLDQGLQFLIQYYNGEERAKGNILERFSAQQFPDLHSELNLSSLELGDSALYFCASSPNQWAGLRNYGYTFGSGTRLTVV.

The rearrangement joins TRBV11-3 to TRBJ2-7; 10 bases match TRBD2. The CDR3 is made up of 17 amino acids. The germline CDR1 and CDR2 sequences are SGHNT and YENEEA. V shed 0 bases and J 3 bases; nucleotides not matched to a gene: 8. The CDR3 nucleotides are TGTGCCAGCAGCTTAGAGTCGGTAGCGGGGGGAAGCTACGAGCAGTACTTC. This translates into CASSLESVAGGSYEQYF.

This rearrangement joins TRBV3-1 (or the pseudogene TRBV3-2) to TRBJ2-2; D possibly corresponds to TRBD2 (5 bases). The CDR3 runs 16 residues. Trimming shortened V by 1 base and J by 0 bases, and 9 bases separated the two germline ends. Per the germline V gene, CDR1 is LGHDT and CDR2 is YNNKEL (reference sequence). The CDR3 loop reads CASSQVRLTNTGELFF. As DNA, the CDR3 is TGTGCCAGCAGCCAAGTGAGACTAACGAACACCGGGGAGCTGTTTTTT.

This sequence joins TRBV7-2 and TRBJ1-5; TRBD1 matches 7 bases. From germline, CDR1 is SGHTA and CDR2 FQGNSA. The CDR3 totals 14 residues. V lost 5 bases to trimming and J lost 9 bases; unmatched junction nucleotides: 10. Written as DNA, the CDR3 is TGTGCCAGCAGCCTGAGACCGCAGGGGGGGCCCCAGCATTTT. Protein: CASSLRPQGGPQHF.

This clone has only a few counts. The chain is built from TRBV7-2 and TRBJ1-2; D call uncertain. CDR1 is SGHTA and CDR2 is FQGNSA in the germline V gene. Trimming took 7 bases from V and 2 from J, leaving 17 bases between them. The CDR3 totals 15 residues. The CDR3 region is CASTPSRRQNYGYTF. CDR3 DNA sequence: TGTGCCAGCACCCCCAGTAGGAGGCAGAACTATGGCTACACCTTC.

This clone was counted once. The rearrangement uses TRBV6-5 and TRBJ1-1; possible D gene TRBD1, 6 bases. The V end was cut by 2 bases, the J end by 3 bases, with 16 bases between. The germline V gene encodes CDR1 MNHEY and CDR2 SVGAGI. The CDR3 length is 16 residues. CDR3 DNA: TGTGCCAGCAGTTACCGAAAAACACAGGGATACACTGAAGCTTTCTTT. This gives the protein CASSYRKTQGYTEAFF.

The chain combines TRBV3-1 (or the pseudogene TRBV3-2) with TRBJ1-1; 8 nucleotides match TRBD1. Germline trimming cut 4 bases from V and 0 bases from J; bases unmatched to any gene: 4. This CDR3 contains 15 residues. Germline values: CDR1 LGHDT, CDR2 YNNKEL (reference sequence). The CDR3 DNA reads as TGTGCCAGCAGCCCGGGACAGGTGATGAACACTGAAGCTTTCTTT. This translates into CASSPGQVMNTEAFF.

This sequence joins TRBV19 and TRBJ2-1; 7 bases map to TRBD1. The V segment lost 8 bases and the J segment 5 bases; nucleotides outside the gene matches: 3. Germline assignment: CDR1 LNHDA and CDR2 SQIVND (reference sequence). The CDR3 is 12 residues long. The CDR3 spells CASRTGDNEQFF. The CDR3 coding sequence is TGTGCCAGTCGGACAGGTGACAATGAGCAGTTCTTC.

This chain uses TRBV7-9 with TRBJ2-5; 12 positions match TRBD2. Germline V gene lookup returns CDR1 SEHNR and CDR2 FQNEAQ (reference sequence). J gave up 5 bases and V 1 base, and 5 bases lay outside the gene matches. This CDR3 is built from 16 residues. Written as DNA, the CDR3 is TGTGCCAGCAGCTTAGATCTAGCGGGGGGGCAGGAGACCCAGTACTTC. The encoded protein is CASSLDLAGGQETQYF.